The 30 T cell receptor beta chains below were found in one sample sequenced in a study of molecular identifiers for immune sequencing clone quantification. TCRdb processed the PCR reads anew with MiXCR; each CDR3 protein has one entry. The table records about half a million distinct CDR3 sequences, roughly 26% of them present only once. Sequenced input: naive CD8+ T cells from blood, with Jurkat cell RNA spiked in. Subset described: FACS-sorted CD8+CD4-CCR7+CD45RA+ naive T cells. The receptors derive from a human donor in good health. Some libraries in this study had Jurkat cell RNA spiked in.

Only a few counts were recorded for this clonotype. This chain uses TRBV6-5 with TRBJ2-7; D possibly matches TRBD1 or TRBD2 (5 bases each). This CDR3 is built from 14 residues. Trimming shortened V by 6 bases and J by 3 bases, and 15 bases separated the two germline ends. Germline assignment: CDR1 MNHEY and CDR2 SVGAGI. The CDR3 here is CASRNKGTVYEQYF. The DNA of the CDR3 is TGTGCCAGCAGGAACAAAGGGACGGTCTACGAGCAGTACTTC.

The genes are TRBV5-4 and TRBJ2-7, with D perhaps given as TRBD1 or TRBD2 (5 bases each). This CDR3 contains 13 residues. Germline assignment: CDR1 SGHNT and CDR2 YYREEE (reference sequence). The V end was cut by 2 bases, the J end by 6 bases, with 12 bases between. CDR3 protein: CASSFEGPAEQYF. CDR3 sequence (DNA): TGTGCCAGCAGCTTTGAGGGACCTGCCGAGCAGTACTTC.

The chain joins TRBV7-9 to TRBJ2-7; tentatively, D is TRBD2 (5 bases). Germline V CDR1 and CDR2: SEHNR, FQNEAQ (reference sequence). The CDR3 loop spans 16 amino acids. Trimming removed 5 bases from V and 2 bases from J, with 19 bases in between. The CDR3 loop is CASSLGIVRATYEQYF. The CDR3 DNA reads TGTGCCAGCAGCCTAGGCATCGTGAGGGCCACCTACGAGCAGTACTTC.

V gene TRBV4-1 combines with J gene TRBJ1-1; D is perhaps TRBD1 (6 bases). V dropped 1 base and J dropped 11 bases, with 20 bases sitting between them. Germline V gene sequence: CDR1 MGHRA, CDR2 YSYEKL. The CDR3 extends over 15 amino acids. The CDR3 protein is CASSQGWGARRAAFF. DNA of the CDR3: TGCGCCAGCAGCCAAGGTTGGGGGGCGCGCCGTGCCGCTTTCTTT.

This clonotype was picked up a small number of times. The rearrangement links TRBV29-1 to TRBJ2-7; D may correspond to TRBD1 or TRBD2 (5 bases each). CDR1 is SQVTM, CDR2 ANQGSEA, per germline. V dropped 0 bases and J dropped 4 bases, with 10 bases sitting between them. This CDR3 region has 13 residues. The CDR3 protein is CSVEDRDVYEQYF. The CDR3, as DNA: TGCAGCGTTGAAGACAGGGACGTTTACGAGCAGTACTTC.

Regarding this clonotype: The junction differs from germline at one of its ends, possibly a read error. The V gene is TRBV12-3 or TRBV12-4, the J gene TRBJ1-5; D gene unclear. The CDR3 spans 15 residues. Here the CDR3 DNA reads TGTGCCAGCAGGGAGGGTAGTTATAGCAGTCAGCCCCAGCATTTT. Translation gives CASREGSYSSQPQHF.

This clonotype turned up a few times. This chain links TRBV20-1 with TRBJ2-7; D gene uncertain. Germline V gene sequence: CDR1 DFQATT, CDR2 SNEGSKA (reference sequence). CDR3 size: 13 residues. Trimming pared 3 bases from V and 2 bases from J, leaving 11 bases between. The CDR3 region is CSARSPRAYEQYF. In DNA, the CDR3 is TGCAGTGCTAGGTCCCCCCGCGCCTACGAGCAGTACTTC.

The chain employs TRBV4-3 and TRBJ1-2, with D unclear. CDR1 and CDR2 from the germline V gene are LGHNA and YSLEER. Trimming took off 0 bases at V and 10 bases at J, with 15 bases between the two ends. The CDR3 extends over 14 amino acids. CDR3 amino acids: CASSQDHLQRDYTF. As DNA, the CDR3 is TGCGCCAGCAGCCAAGATCATCTTCAGCGTGACTACACCTTC.

The V and J genes are TRBV14 and TRBJ1-1; possible D gene TRBD1, 6 bases. Germline CDR1 reads SGHDN; CDR2 reads FVKESK. V gave up 4 bases and J gave up 4 bases, with 19 bases separating them. CDR3 length equals 16 residues. For the CDR3, the DNA is TGTGCCAGCAGCCTGCCCTTGGGGGCGGCGAGCACTGAAGCTTTCTTT. Encoded protein: CASSLPLGAASTEAFF.

V usage is TRBV6-2 or TRBV6-3 and J usage is TRBJ2-7, with 7 bases aligning to TRBD1. CDR1 is MNHEY, CDR2 SVGEGT, per germline. This CDR3 spans 14 amino acids. The V gene end was trimmed by 6 bases and the J gene end by 6 bases; junction bases not matched to a gene: 11. The CDR3 DNA reads TGTGCCAGCAGACTACAACTGACAGGGATCGAGCAGTACTTC. Its translation is CASRLQLTGIEQYF.

The chain combines TRBV27 with TRBJ1-2; D not certain. Deletions cut 3 bases from V and 0 bases from J, with 11 bases between. The CDR3 runs 15 residues. Germline V gene lookup returns CDR1 MNHEY and CDR2 SMNVEV (reference sequence). The CDR3 is CASSFMWNTNYGYTF. The CDR3 region has the DNA TGTGCCAGCAGTTTTATGTGGAATACTAACTATGGCTACACCTTC.

This clonotype has at least ten counts. V and J are TRBV12-3 or TRBV12-4 and TRBJ1-1; D is uncertain. This CDR3 is built from 13 residues. Trimming removed 1 base at V and 4 bases at J, with 7 bases between. This CDR3 is CASSLGGITEAFF. DNA of the CDR3: TGTGCCAGCAGTTTAGGAGGGATCACTGAAGCTTTCTTT.

Comment on this clonotype: This may be a read error, as it is one base from a much larger clone. The DNA for the CDR3 is TGTGCCTGGAGTGTACTCCCCAGGGGGCAGCTCTTC. Residues: CAWSVLPRGQLF. The chain uses TRBV30 and TRBJ2-1; TRBD1 matches 8 bases. CDR1 is GTSNPN, CDR2 SVGIG, per germline (reference sequence). The CDR3 runs 12 residues.

In its sample, this clonotype was seen many times. The V call is TRBV6-5, the J call TRBJ2-4; TRBD2 might be the D (6 bases). The germline CDR1 and CDR2 sequences are MNHEY and SVGAGI. The CDR3 loop spans 13 amino acids. V shed 0 bases and J shed 8 bases, with 8 bases lying between them. The CDR3 loop reads CASSYSEGYIQYF. The CDR3 region has the DNA TGTGCCAGCAGTTACTCGGAGGGTTACATTCAGTACTTC.

The CDR3 region is CASSFTGTGEQYF. CDR3 nucleotides: TGTGCCAGCAGCTTTACAGGGACGGGTGAGCAGTACTTC. This sequence joins TRBV7-3 and TRBJ2-1; a possible D gene is TRBD1 (6 bases). The J call is in doubt because the DNA end fits TRBJ2-7 better. From germline, CDR1 is SGHTA and CDR2 FQGTGA. The CDR3 is 13 residues long.

J is TRBJ2-5 and V is TRBV5-4; 7 bases agree with TRBD2. There are 15 residues in the CDR3. The V segment lost 2 bases and the J segment 5 bases; nucleotides outside the gene matches: 9. Germline assignment: CDR1 SGHNT and CDR2 YYREEE (reference sequence). The CDR3 protein is CASSFTAGAGETQYF. The CDR3, as DNA: TGTGCCAGCAGCTTTACCGCGGGAGCGGGGGAGACCCAGTACTTC.

Many counts were recorded for this clonotype. V is TRBV9 and J is TRBJ2-3; TRBD2 might be the D (5 bases). Germline loops: CDR1 SGDLS, CDR2 YYNGEE. This CDR3 has 15 amino acids. Trimming left V 0 bases short and J 1 base short, with 9 bases between. The chain's CDR3 is CASSVVGSGTDTQYF. In DNA, the CDR3 is TGTGCCAGCAGCGTAGTGGGTAGCGGCACAGATACGCAGTATTTT. Supplemented by reference TRBV9 and TRBJ2-3, the full variable domain reads DSGVTQTPKHLITATGQRVTLRCSPRSGDLSVYWYQQSLDQGLQFLIQYYNGEERAKGNILERFSAQQFPDLHSELNLSSLELGDSALYFCASSVVGSGTDTQYFGPGTRLTVL.

The chain joins TRBV7-9 to TRBJ2-7; 7 positions agree with TRBD1. The ends lost 5 bases at V and 6 bases at J; junction bases unmatched: 13. Germline lookup yields CDR1 SEHNR and CDR2 FQNEAQ (reference sequence). The CDR3 is 15 residues long. CDR3 residues: CASSTRQGSLLEQYF. CDR3 nucleotide sequence: TGTGCCAGCAGCACCCGACAGGGTTCCCTACTCGAGCAGTACTTC.

V usage is TRBV10-3 and J usage is TRBJ2-3; maybe TRBD1 (6 bases). The germline V and J ends were trimmed by 3 bases and 1 base, with 14 bases remaining between them. The CDR3 runs to 16 residues. The germline gives CDR1 ENHRY, CDR2 SYGVKD. The CDR3 DNA reads TGTGCCATCAGTGACTCCGGACAGCCGGGCACAGATACGCAGTATTTT. This gives the protein CAISDSGQPGTDTQYF.

This clonotype was observed a handful of times. The CDR3 nucleotides read TGCGCCAGCAGCCAAGAGGTGGTGAAGGATTATGGCTACACCTTC. Translation: CASSQEVVKDYGYTF. The genes are TRBV4-3 and TRBJ1-2; no firm D call. V lost 0 bases to trimming and J lost 5 bases, with 13 bases between them. CDR1 is LGHNA and CDR2 is YSLEER in the germline V gene. The CDR3 covers 15 residues.

There are a few counts of this clonotype. The chain uses TRBV9 and TRBJ1-5; TRBD1 might be the D (5 bases). Germline CDR1 and CDR2: SGDLS and YYNGEE. V was trimmed by 0 bases and J by 3 bases, leaving 7 bases between them. This CDR3 region has 14 residues. The CDR3 DNA reads as TGTGCCAGCAGCGTAGGGGGCACCAATCAGCCCCAGCATTTT. This encodes CASSVGGTNQPQHF.

This clonotype was seen ten or more times. The chain recombines TRBV5-1 with TRBJ2-7; TRBD2 might be the D (7 bases). Germline CDR1 reads SGHRS; CDR2 reads YFSETQ. The V and J ends lost 3 bases and 2 bases respectively, with 18 bases between them. This CDR3 comprises 16 residues. This CDR3 reads CASSSGQRGSAYEQYF. The CDR3 nucleotides are TGCGCCAGCAGCTCAGGACAGCGGGGTTCGGCCTACGAGCAGTACTTC.

This clonotype was detected only a few times. This chain connects TRBV11-1 to TRBJ2-7; no clear D. Trimming left V 4 bases short and J 1 base short, with 14 bases between. The CDR3 length is 15 residues. CDR1 is SGHAT, CDR2 FQDESV, per germline (reference sequence). CDR3 loop: CASSWEVGPSYEQYF. The CDR3, as DNA: TGTGCCAGCAGCTGGGAAGTTGGGCCTTCCTACGAGCAGTACTTC.

This clonotype was found many times. The chain has TRBV5-5 and TRBJ2-1; a weak D match, TRBD2 (5 bases). The CDR3 is made up of 12 amino acids. The germline gives CDR1 SGHKS, CDR2 YYEKEE (reference sequence). Trimming pared 4 bases from V and 9 bases from J, leaving 11 bases between. CDR3 nucleotide sequence: TGTGCCAGCAGCCCCGAGAGCGGTGAGCAGTTCTTC. Translation gives CASSPESGEQFF. The full variable domain, rest sourced from reference TRBV5-5 and TRBJ2-1, is DAGVTQSPTHLIKTRGQQVTLRCSPISGHKSVSWYQQVLGQGPQFIFQYYEKEERGRGNFPDRFSARQFPNYSSELNVNALLLGDSALYLCASSPESGEQFFGPGTRLTVL.

A note on this clonotype: A much larger clone lies a single base off, so this may be a read error. The V and J genes are TRBV13 and TRBJ2-5, with D possibly being TRBD1 (6 bases). CDR1 and CDR2 (germline): PRHDT, FYEKMQ (reference sequence). Trimming removed 7 bases from V and 5 bases from J, with 20 bases in between. This CDR3 comprises 15 residues. The CDR3 DNA is TGTGCCAGCAATTACCGGACAGCCAAACATGAGACCCAGTACTTC. Translating it yields CASNYRTAKHETQYF.

This clonotype was observed at least ten times. This chain uses TRBV12-3 or TRBV12-4 with TRBJ1-1; possibly TRBD1 for D (5 bases). The CDR3 sequence is 13 residues long. V lost 6 bases and J lost 2, with 10 bases in between. CDR3 region: CASSAGGNTEAFF. CDR3 nucleotide sequence: TGTGCCAGCAGCGCCGGGGGTAACACTGAAGCTTTCTTT.

There are a few counts of this clonotype. V gene TRBV5-1 combines with J gene TRBJ2-3; TRBD2 matches 12 bases. Trimming removed 0 bases from V and 3 bases from J; junction bases left unmatched: 8. This CDR3 is 18 amino acids long. Germline V gene sequence: CDR1 SGHRS, CDR2 YFSETQ. The CDR3 nucleotides are TGCGCCAGCAGCTTGGTTCTCCTAGCGGGAGGGGTAACAGATACGCAGTATTTT. Encoded protein: CASSLVLLAGGVTDTQYF.

The rearrangement links TRBV20-1 to TRBJ2-5; D remains ambiguous. The CDR3 covers 11 residues. The germline gives CDR1 DFQATT, CDR2 SNEGSKA (reference sequence). V dropped 0 bases and J dropped 7 bases, with 6 bases sitting between them. DNA for the CDR3: TGCAGTGCTAGAGATCTTGCGACCCAGTACTTC. Protein product: CSARDLATQYF.

The chain employs TRBV20-1 and TRBJ2-5; 9 nucleotides agree with TRBD2. Losses at the gene ends were 3 bases for V and 3 bases for J; bases not matched to a gene: 8. The CDR3 has 15 residues. Germline CDR1 and CDR2: DFQATT and SNEGSKA (reference sequence). CDR3 DNA sequence: TGCAGTGCTAGGTCGTCGCGGGAGGGTAAAGAGACCCAGTACTTC. It specifies CSARSSREGKETQYF.

In regard to this clonotype: This may stem from a read error, because a much larger clone lies one nucleotide away. The rearrangement links TRBV7-9 to TRBJ2-3; unclear D gene. CDR1 SEHNR and CDR2 FQNEAQ come from the germline V gene (reference sequence). The CDR3 length is 15 residues. The CDR3 region is CASIHVQEYTDTHYF. DNA for the CDR3: TGTGCCAGCATCCACGTCCAGGAATACACAGATACGCATTATTTT.